This T cell receptor (beta chain) was profiled in a study of blood T cells in healthy people across ages. Turning to this clonotype: Its specificity is unknown.

Primers used in a second PCR of roughly 7 to 11 cycles were a sample-barcoded 5' primer and a J-beta primer mix. A template-switch adaptor that had 12 random nucleotides put a tag on each cDNA molecule. TCRdb ran MiXCR on the 5' RACE reads and lists one entry per CDR3 protein. The sample consists of hundreds of thousands of distinct CDR3 sequences, 52% of them appearing once. Study outcomes and limitations: The recorded TCR beta diversity per million T cells decreased in a roughly linear manner with age.

Germline V CDR1 and CDR2: SGHTA, FQGNSA. The junction had 11 bases not matched to a gene; V was cut back by 1 base and J by 4 bases. The CDR3 sequence is 17 residues long. Donors ranged from roughly 6 to 95 years old and were healthy Caucasians in Russia. For every donor, a draw yielded around 10 milliliters of peripheral blood. The sample was blood. V usage is TRBV7-2 and J usage is TRBJ2-7; TRBD2 matches 9 bases. This sequence originates from an elderly woman in good health. The CDR3 here is CASSLGRMTSGPYEQYF. CDR3 coding DNA: TGTGCCAGCAGCTTAGGGAGAATGACTAGCGGACCTTACGAGCAGTACTTC.